This T cell receptor beta chain comes out of a study of blood T cell repertoires in COVID-19. Study information: Specimens from acute and convalescent COVID-19 originated in the United States, Italy and Spain. Sources were T cells, B-cell-depleted T cells, or PBMCs; the material itself was cDNA or gDNA.

V lost 6 bases, J lost 7 bases, and 15 bases lay in between. This CDR3 spans 14 amino acids. Germline V lookup: CDR1 LNHDA, CDR2 SQIVND (reference sequence). In the study's own analysis: Reference gene primer amplification gave nucleated cell count estimates. Libraries were prepared by immunoSEQ multiplex PCR; TCRdb keeps only in-frame clonotypes and omits some of them. That table furnishes V, J and clone size, whereas the DNA furnished D and trimming. The top ten clones hold around 2.9% of a sample with 53,000 or so clones, about nine tenths of them seen once. Sequenced material: peripheral blood. The receptor's source is a man older than 75 with acute or convalescent COVID-19. The chain employs TRBV19 and TRBJ1-4; possibly TRBD1 for D (6 bases). This CDR3 reads CASRPQRGGEKLFF. CDR3 in DNA: TGTGCCAGTAGACCCCAGAGAGGGGGTGAAAAACTGTTTTTT.